What follows describes a single TCR beta chain. Germline V gene lookup returns CDR1 MGHRA and CDR2 YSYEKL. The CDR3 covers 14 residues. Trimming pared 0 bases from V and 5 bases from J, leaving 10 bases between. This sample stems from a study of shared T cell receptors in the human thymus. Measured with immunoSEQ multiplex PCR; TCRdb has only the in-frame clones, and not every one. The data contain 450,000 to 650,000 clones, roughly 74% of them singletons. These data are also associated with another study on human thymus T cells. In that study: Those donating were healthy Finnish infants in corrective surgery for congenital heart defects. Thymic material originated from resections removed in the course of corrective heart surgery. An apparent bias in V and J gene usage was seen in thymic and blood repertoires. Related research examined unrelated individuals and reported that their thymic repertoires overlapped highly.

Sequencing was done on a sample of thymocytes. This sequence originates from a boy under three years old with a congenital heart defect. The V and J genes are TRBV4-1 and TRBJ1-1; D not certain. The CDR3 DNA follows: TGCGCCAGCAGCCAAGACATGAGGTGGACTGAAGCTTTCTTT. Protein product: CASSQDMRWTEAFF.